This T cell receptor (beta chain) was sequenced for a study of CD8 T cells in Susac syndrome. The CDR3 is 15 residues long. The V and J ends lost 1 base and 4 bases, in that order; junction bases with no gene match: 3. Germline values: CDR1 LGHNA, CDR2 YSLEER. Remarks on this clonotype: Its antigen is undetermined.

CD8+ and CD4+ T cells circulating in blood were sequenced for TCR beta. The TEMRA cells underwent FACS enrichment, while the CD8+ and CD4+ T cells underwent negative isolation. The RNA input was roughly 0.5 to 1 ug, and it was reverse transcribed with random hexamers. Across 54 Vbeta and 13 Jbeta, immunoSEQ multiplex PCR amplified TCR beta CDR3. One entry per CDR3 protein, called by TCRdb with MiXCR from the immunoSEQ multiplex PCR reads. The sample lists about 120,000 distinct CDR3 sequences, 80% to 95% occurring once. Study-wide findings and caveats: It was acknowledged by the study that relatively few individuals were included in its TCR sequencing and HLA analysis.

The rearrangement joins TRBV4-3 to TRBJ2-1, with 8 bases matching TRBD2. This clonotype originated in a human donor in good health. Sequencing input: CD4+ T cells from PBMCs. The CDR3 is CASSQVPSGYNEQFF. In DNA, the CDR3 is TGCGCCAGCAGCCAAGTACCTAGCGGGTACAATGAGCAGTTCTTC.